The 16 T cell receptor beta chains below all came from one sample that was sequenced in a study of blood T cell repertoires in COVID-19. Repertoires were generated with immunoSEQ multiplex PCR, while TCRdb's copy carries only in-frame clones and drops some. Of tens of thousands of clones in the sample, over 80% were seen once. Sequences were obtained from peripheral blood. These receptors were obtained from a man aged 50-59 years with acute or convalescent COVID-19.

The rearrangement links TRBV13 to TRBJ2-3; a weak D match, TRBD2 (5 bases). Germline CDR1 is PRHDT and CDR2 is FYEKMQ (reference sequence). V was pared by 8 bases and J by 4 bases, with 10 bases between. There are 12 residues in the CDR3. The CDR3 nucleotides are TGTGCCAGCGGAGGCGGATCAGATACGCAGTATTTT. This encodes CASGGGSDTQYF.

The genes are TRBV19 and TRBJ2-1; D is possibly TRBD2 (5 bases). Between the trimmed V and J ends, which lost 4 bases and 0 bases, there was a span of 13 bases. Germline CDR1 is LNHDA and CDR2 is SQIVND (reference sequence). The CDR3 runs 16 residues. The DNA for the CDR3 is TGTGCCAGTAGTACCCTCAGCGGTCGCTCCTACAATGAGCAGTTCTTC. Translation gives CASSTLSGRSYNEQFF.

The chain joins TRBV28 to TRBJ1-5; TRBD1 matches at 7 bases. The CDR3 consists of 18 residues. With V trimmed by 1 base and J by 6 bases, 15 bases remained unmatched. The germline V gene encodes CDR1 MDHEN and CDR2 SYDVKM. CDR3 loop: CASSLSLNSGTVRQPQHF. Written as DNA, the CDR3 is TGTGCCAGCAGTTTATCACTCAATTCCGGGACAGTGCGTCAGCCCCAGCATTTT.

This chain links TRBV6-6 with TRBJ1-1; the match to TRBD1 covers 7 bases. This CDR3 contains 12 residues. CDR1 and CDR2 from the germline V gene are MNHNY and SVGAGI (reference sequence). V shed 6 bases and J 8 bases; nucleotides not matched to a gene: 6. Here the CDR3 reads CASRPTQGEAFF. The CDR3 nucleotides read TGTGCCAGCAGACCTACACAGGGGGAAGCTTTCTTT.

This sequence joins TRBV5-4 and TRBJ1-1; perhaps TRBD1 as D (5 bases). Looked up from germline, CDR1 is SGHNT and CDR2 is YYREEE (reference sequence). Trimming removed 2 bases from V and 3 bases from J, with 8 bases in between. This CDR3 spans 13 amino acids. CDR3 residues: CASSFTGDTEAFF. The DNA for the CDR3 is TGTGCCAGCAGCTTTACAGGTGACACTGAAGCTTTCTTT.

V gene TRBV1 combines with J gene TRBJ2-1; the table gives TRBD2 as D, unverified against the DNA. TRBV1 is assigned pseudogene status. The CDR3 spans 15 residues. As DNA, the CDR3 is TGCACCAGCAGCCAAGATTCCGCGGGGCCCAATGAGCAGTTCTTC. This gives the protein CTSSQDSAGPNEQFF.

This clone showed up just once. V usage is TRBV19 and J usage is TRBJ2-5, with 7 bases matching TRBD2. Germline loops: CDR1 LNHDA, CDR2 SQIVND (reference sequence). Losses at the gene ends were 8 bases for V and 1 base for J; bases not matched to a gene: 4. CDR3 length: 13 amino acids. The CDR3 nucleotides are TGTGCCAGTTCTACTAGCGTCCAAGAGACCCAGTACTTC. It codes for CASSTSVQETQYF.

This rearrangement joins TRBV7-8 to TRBJ1-1, with 10 bases lining up with TRBD1. The J segment lost 6 bases and the V segment lost 5 bases, leaving 12 bases of the junction unmatched. Germline assignment: CDR1 SGHVS and CDR2 FQNEAQ. CDR3 size: 16 residues. The CDR3 sequence: CASSIGTGVGFAEAFF. CDR3 sequence (DNA): TGTGCCAGCAGCATAGGGACAGGGGTCGGGTTCGCTGAAGCTTTCTTT.

The V call is TRBV2, the J call TRBJ2-5; D might be TRBD2 (6 bases). V was pared by 8 bases and J by 5 bases, with 18 bases between. CDR3 length: 14 amino acids. The germline V gene has CDR1 SNHLY and CDR2 FYNNEI. The CDR3 DNA reads TGTGCCAGCCCCCCCCCGCTGGCGGGGGAGACCCAGTACTTC. Translated: CASPPPLAGETQYF.

This clone was picked up one time. The chain's CDR3 is CASSESGGQDTEAFF. Written as DNA, the CDR3 is TGCGCCAGCAGTGAGTCGGGCGGGCAGGACACTGAAGCTTTCTTT. The V and J genes are TRBV10-1 and TRBJ1-1; D is undetermined. Germline V CDR1 and CDR2: WNHNN, SYGVQD (reference sequence). V was shortened by 0 bases and J by 3 bases, with 11 bases between the two germline ends. CDR3 length equals 15 residues.

This clone has just a few counts. The chain employs TRBV9 and TRBJ2-5, with 9 bases matching TRBD2. Germline CDR1 and CDR2: SGDLS and YYNGEE. Trimming at V came to 3 bases and at J to 5 bases, leaving 8 bases not matched to a gene. The CDR3 spans 15 residues. CDR3 loop: CASSGRRGGPETQYF. CDR3 in DNA: TGTGCCAGCAGCGGGAGGCGGGGGGGACCGGAGACCCAGTACTTC.

This chain links TRBV27 with TRBJ2-3, with 10 nucleotides matching TRBD2. Unmatched junction bases numbered 8, after V lost 2 bases and J lost 0 bases. Germline V gene lookup returns CDR1 MNHEY and CDR2 SMNVEV (reference sequence). This CDR3 is 18 amino acids long. The CDR3 sequence is CASSLRGLARASTDTQYF. The CDR3 DNA reads TGTGCCAGCAGTTTAAGGGGACTAGCGCGAGCTAGCACAGATACGCAGTATTTT.

This clone was counted a single time. The CDR3 loop reads CASSYNKGTEAFF. CDR3 coding DNA: TGTGCCAGCAGTTATAATAAGGGGACTGAAGCTTTCTTT. The J gene is TRBJ1-1, the V gene TRBV6-6; D perhaps matches TRBD1 (5 bases). In germline, CDR1 is MNHNY, CDR2 SVGAGI (reference sequence). Trimming left V 3 bases short and J 5 bases short, with 10 bases between. The CDR3 is 13 residues long.

The J gene is TRBJ2-3, the V gene TRBV7-2; D may be TRBD2 (6 bases). The CDR3 is made up of 14 amino acids. In germline, CDR1 is SGHTA, CDR2 FQGNSA. Trimming pared 8 bases from V and 3 bases from J, leaving 15 bases between. The chain's CDR3 is CASATGGNTDTQYF. Here the CDR3 DNA reads TGTGCCAGCGCGACGGGCGGGAATACAGATACGCAGTATTTT.

The rearrangement uses TRBV19 and TRBJ2-3, with 7 bases aligning to TRBD1. CDR1 LNHDA and CDR2 SQIVND come from the germline V gene (reference sequence). The ends lost 4 bases at V and 4 bases at J; junction bases unmatched: 5. There are 14 residues in the CDR3. CDR3 sequence reads: CASSTGQNSDTQYF. The CDR3 DNA sequence: TGTGCCAGTAGTACGGGACAGAATTCAGATACGCAGTATTTT.

The rearrangement links TRBV2 to TRBJ2-7; 13 positions agree with TRBD2. Trimming took 5 bases from V and 4 from J; bases not matched to a gene: 8. Germline-derived CDR1 and CDR2 are SNHLY and FYNNEI. The CDR3 has 16 amino acids. The CDR3 protein is CASSHRTSGSYYEQYF. CDR3 nucleotides: TGTGCCAGCAGTCATAGGACTAGCGGGAGTTATTACGAGCAGTACTTC. Full variable domain (remainder filled in from reference TRBV2 and TRBJ2-7): EPEVTQTPSHQVTQMGQEVILRCVPISNHLYFYWYRQILGQKVEFLVSFYNNEISEKSEIFDDQFSVERPDGSNFTLKIRSTKLEDSAMYFCASSHRTSGSYYEQYFGPGTRLTVT.